A selection of T cell receptor beta chains follows, all from one sample in a study of CD8 T cells in ankylosing spondylitis. TCRdb called the 5' RACE reads again in MiXCR, with one record for every CDR3 protein. The sample shows 350,000 or so distinct CDR3 sequences, roughly 14% of them seen only once. The sequenced sample consisted of blood, either unsorted or a sorted T cell fraction (not recorded which). These receptors originate from a male donor with ankylosing spondylitis or in good health (not recorded which). Each CDR3 is given with its conserved first and last residue. A D gene is named only where the DNA matches it firmly. A clone size is listed for some rows: how often the clone was seen (once, few, many), or a class if it is expanded.

V gene: TRBV7-7
D gene: TRBD2
J gene: TRBJ2-1
CDR3 length: 16
clone size: few
CDR3 DNA: TGTGCCAGCAGCTTACGACTAGCGTCGACCTACAATGAGCAGTTCTTC
CDR3 protein: CASSLRLASTYNEQFF

V gene: TRBV11-2
D gene: TRBD2
J gene: TRBJ2-1
CDR3 length: 18
clone size: .
CDR3 DNA: TGTGCCAGCAGCTTAGATCGGGCGGGAGGGCTCTTCCGCAATGAGCAGTTCTTC
CDR3 protein: CASSLDRAGGLFRNEQFF

V gene: TRBV6-1
D gene: TRBD1
J gene: TRBJ1-2
CDR3 length: 14
clone size: .
CDR3 DNA: TGTGCCAGCATTGAGGGACAGGGGATCTATGGCTACACCTTC
CDR3 protein: CASIEGQGIYGYTF

V gene: TRBV10-3
D gene: TRBD2
J gene: TRBJ2-3
CDR3 length: 15
clone size: .
CDR3 DNA: TGTGCCATCAGTGAATCTAGCGGGTACACAGATACGCAGTATTTT
CDR3 protein: CAISESSGYTDTQYF

V gene: TRBV6-1
D gene: TRBD2
J gene: TRBJ2-7
CDR3 length: 14
clone size: .
CDR3 DNA: TGTGCCAGCAACCCTAGCGGGGGGAACTACGAGCAGTACTTC
CDR3 protein: CASNPSGGNYEQYF

V gene: TRBV5-5
D gene: .
J gene: TRBJ2-7
CDR3 length: 13
clone size: few
CDR3 DNA: TGTGCCAGCAGCTTCCGGGACGGCCTCGAGCAGTACTTC
CDR3 protein: CASSFRDGLEQYF

V gene: TRBV18
D gene: TRBD2
J gene: TRBJ2-6
CDR3 length: 18
clone size: few
CDR3 DNA: TGTGCCAGCTCCCGGGGGGGTCTCTCTCCCTCTGGGGCCAACGTCCTGACTTTC
CDR3 protein: CASSRGGLSPSGANVLTF

V gene: TRBV28
D gene: .
J gene: TRBJ1-1
CDR3 length: 11
clone size: many
CDR3 DNA: TGTGCCAGCAGTTCCTTACCAACCCCTTTCTTT
CDR3 protein: CASSSLPTPFF

V gene: TRBV12-3/TRBV12-4
D gene: .
J gene: TRBJ2-2
CDR3 length: 12
clone size: few
CDR3 DNA: TGTGCCAGCAGTCATGACACCGGGGAGCTGTTTTTT
CDR3 protein: CASSHDTGELFF

V gene: TRBV7-9
D gene: TRBD2
J gene: TRBJ2-1
CDR3 length: 17
clone size: .
CDR3 DNA: TGTGCCAGCAGCCCCAAGGCCACTAGCGGGAGGATGAATGAGCAGTTCTTC
CDR3 protein: CASSPKATSGRMNEQFF

V gene: TRBV4-2
D gene: TRBD2
J gene: TRBJ2-2
CDR3 length: 15
clone size: .
CDR3 DNA: TGTGCCAGCAGCCCTAGCGGGAGCTATTCCGGGGAGCTGTTTTTT
CDR3 protein: CASSPSGSYSGELFF

V gene: TRBV4-1
D gene: .
J gene: TRBJ1-2
CDR3 length: 18
clone size: .
CDR3 DNA: TGCGCCAGCAGCCAAGATCGGGGAGGGTTGGGAGCCAACTATGGCTACACCTTC
CDR3 protein: CASSQDRGGLGANYGYTF

V gene: TRBV20-1
D gene: .
J gene: TRBJ2-7
CDR3 length: 14
clone size: few
CDR3 DNA: TGCAGTGCTAGATCCCCTCACTACTCCTACGAGCAGTACTTC
CDR3 protein: CSARSPHYSYEQYF

V gene: TRBV29-1
D gene: .
J gene: TRBJ1-2
CDR3 length: 13
clone size: few
CDR3 DNA: TGCAGCGTTAAACAGCCTGCTGGCTATGGCTACACCTTC
CDR3 protein: CSVKQPAGYGYTF

V gene: TRBV10-3
D gene: TRBD1
J gene: TRBJ1-5
CDR3 length: 11
clone size: few
CDR3 DNA: TGTGCCAGCGGGACAGCCGTGGCCCAGCATTTT
CDR3 protein: CASGTAVAQHF

V gene: TRBV12-3/TRBV12-4
D gene: TRBD1
J gene: TRBJ1-1
CDR3 length: 15
clone size: .
CDR3 DNA: TGTGCCAGCAGTTTAGCCTCGACAGGGGAAAGTGAAGCTTTCTTT
CDR3 protein: CASSLASTGESEAFF

V gene: TRBV12-3/TRBV12-4
D gene: TRBD1
J gene: TRBJ2-2
CDR3 length: 15
clone size: few
CDR3 DNA: TGTGCCAGCATCATAAGACAGGGTAACACCGGGGAGCTGTTTTTT
CDR3 protein: CASIIRQGNTGELFF

V gene: TRBV12-3/TRBV12-4
D gene: .
J gene: TRBJ2-1
CDR3 length: 14
clone size: few
CDR3 DNA: TGTGCCAGCAGCCGTCGGCGGGGACGGGATGAGCAGTTCTTC
CDR3 protein: CASSRRRGRDEQFF

V gene: TRBV11-3
D gene: .
J gene: TRBJ2-4
CDR3 length: 15
clone size: .
CDR3 DNA: TGTGCCAGCAGCTCCCCCCAGGCAGGGGAGGACATTCAGTACTTC
CDR3 protein: CASSSPQAGEDIQYF

V gene: TRBV2
D gene: .
J gene: TRBJ2-7
CDR3 length: 13
clone size: few
CDR3 DNA: TGTGCCAGCAGCGCGCAGGGAAGACACGAGCAGTACTTC
CDR3 protein: CASSAQGRHEQYF

V gene: TRBV7-2
D gene: .
J gene: TRBJ2-1
CDR3 length: 15
clone size: .
CDR3 DNA: TGTGCCAGCAGACAGAAAGGGCTTTCCTACAATGAGCAGTTCTTC
CDR3 protein: CASRQKGLSYNEQFF

V gene: TRBV6-6
D gene: .
J gene: TRBJ2-1
CDR3 length: 13
clone size: .
CDR3 DNA: TGTGCCAGCAATCGGGGCTCCTACAATGAGCAGTTCTTC
CDR3 protein: CASNRGSYNEQFF

V gene: TRBV4-2
D gene: .
J gene: TRBJ2-2
CDR3 length: 16
clone size: many
CDR3 DNA: TGTGCCAGCAGCCAAGAAGCGGAGACCGGGGGAGGGGAGCTGTTTTTT
CDR3 protein: CASSQEAETGGGELFF

V gene: TRBV10-3
D gene: TRBD2
J gene: TRBJ2-5
CDR3 length: 15
clone size: .
CDR3 DNA: TGTGCCATCAGTGAGTCGGGAGCGGGAGGTGAGACCCAGTACTTC
CDR3 protein: CAISESGAGGETQYF

V gene: TRBV3-1
D gene: .
J gene: TRBJ2-5
CDR3 length: 15
clone size: .
CDR3 DNA: TGTGCCAGCAGCCAAGAGATGAACGGGGCAGAGACCCAGTACTTC
CDR3 protein: CASSQEMNGAETQYF

V gene: TRBV7-2
D gene: .
J gene: TRBJ1-1
CDR3 length: 14
clone size: few
CDR3 DNA: TGTGCCAGCAGCGGCTGGGGGGGATCACTTGAAGCTTTCTTT
CDR3 protein: CASSGWGGSLEAFF

V gene: TRBV2
D gene: TRBD1
J gene: TRBJ1-2
CDR3 length: 15
clone size: .
CDR3 DNA: TGTGCCAGCAGTCCGGACAGGGGAGCTAACTATGGCTACACCTTC
CDR3 protein: CASSPDRGANYGYTF

V gene: TRBV11-1
D gene: TRBD1
J gene: TRBJ2-7
CDR3 length: 18
clone size: .
CDR3 DNA: TGTGCCAGCAGGTTAAAGACAGGGGGGCTTAGTTCTACCTACGAGCAGTACTTC
CDR3 protein: CASRLKTGGLSSTYEQYF

V gene: TRBV3-1
D gene: .
J gene: TRBJ1-2
CDR3 length: 15
clone size: many
CDR3 DNA: TGTGCCAGCAGCCAAGACCTGACGGGTTCATATGGCTACACCTTC
CDR3 protein: CASSQDLTGSYGYTF

V gene: TRBV20-1
D gene: TRBD2
J gene: TRBJ2-7
CDR3 length: 13
clone size: .
CDR3 DNA: TGCAGTGCTAGAGAGTGGAGCGGGGGCGAGCAGTACTTC
CDR3 protein: CSAREWSGGEQYF

V gene: TRBV5-8
D gene: TRBD2
J gene: TRBJ2-3
CDR3 length: 17
clone size: few
CDR3 DNA: TGTGCCAGCAGCGGGGGACTAGCGGGTCGGTACACAGATACGCAGTATTTT
CDR3 protein: CASSGGLAGRYTDTQYF

V gene: TRBV7-2
D gene: .
J gene: TRBJ1-4
CDR3 length: 15
clone size: few
CDR3 DNA: TGTGCCAGCAGCTTATCTTCAGGCGCGAATGAAAAACTGTTTTTT
CDR3 protein: CASSLSSGANEKLFF

V gene: TRBV12-3/TRBV12-4
D gene: .
J gene: TRBJ1-6
CDR3 length: 12
clone size: many
CDR3 DNA: TGTGCCAGCAGCCTGACTATTGAGGCCCTCCACTTT
CDR3 protein: CASSLTIEALHF

V gene: TRBV6-5
D gene: TRBD2
J gene: TRBJ2-7
CDR3 length: 16
clone size: .
CDR3 DNA: TGTGCCAGCAGTTATGGACTAGCGGGAGGTAATTACGAGCAGTACTTC
CDR3 protein: CASSYGLAGGNYEQYF

V gene: TRBV4-1
D gene: .
J gene: TRBJ2-7
CDR3 length: 13
clone size: few
CDR3 DNA: TGCGCCAGCAGCCAAACCGTTACCTACGAGCAGTACTTC
CDR3 protein: CASSQTVTYEQYF

V gene: TRBV12-3/TRBV12-4
D gene: TRBD2
J gene: TRBJ2-5
CDR3 length: 15
clone size: many
CDR3 DNA: TGTGCCAGCAGTTGGATACTAGCGGATCAAGAGACCCAGTACTTC
CDR3 protein: CASSWILADQETQYF

V gene: TRBV6-2/TRBV6-3
D gene: TRBD2
J gene: TRBJ2-7
CDR3 length: 16
clone size: few
CDR3 DNA: TGTGCCAGCAGCTATTCCACGACTAGCGGGGCCCACGAGCAGTACTTC
CDR3 protein: CASSYSTTSGAHEQYF

V gene: TRBV6-2/TRBV6-3
D gene: .
J gene: TRBJ2-7
CDR3 length: 14
clone size: few
CDR3 DNA: TGTGCCAGCAGTTCTATTGCGGGGCGCTACGAGCAGTACTTC
CDR3 protein: CASSSIAGRYEQYF

V gene: TRBV7-2
D gene: .
J gene: TRBJ2-7
CDR3 length: 12
clone size: .
CDR3 DNA: TGTGCCAGCAGCACAGACTTCTACGAGCAGTACTTC
CDR3 protein: CASSTDFYEQYF

V gene: TRBV6-1
D gene: .
J gene: TRBJ2-2
CDR3 length: 11
clone size: .
CDR3 DNA: TGTGCCAGCCGATACACCGGGGAGCTGTTTTTT
CDR3 protein: CASRYTGELFF